The 22 T cell receptor beta chains given below trace back to one sample, sequenced in a study of cytomegalovirus exposure and HLA in healthy donors. Vbeta (60) and Jbeta (13) primers were used in the PCR. The repertoire was sequenced with immunoSEQ multiplex PCR; TCRdb's copy has only in-frame clones and lacks some. Its table records tens of thousands of clones. Sequencing was done on a sample of PBMCs. All receptors come from a man aged 45-65 years in good health and CMV-seropositive.

V and J are TRBV5-1 and TRBJ2-5; D perhaps matches TRBD1 (5 bases). This CDR3 has 14 residues. The V gene lost 2 bases and the J gene lost 2 bases, with 10 bases spanning the gap. Germline-derived CDR1 and CDR2 are SGHRS and YFSETQ. The CDR3 region has the DNA TGCGCCAGCAGCTTTGACAGCTTTCAAGAGACCCAGTACTTC. It codes for CASSFDSFQETQYF.

The CDR3 region is CASSRQLSAGNQPQHF. DNA of the CDR3: TGTGCCAGTAGCAGACAGCTCTCGGCGGGCAATCAGCCCCAGCATTTT. The rearrangement joins TRBV19 to TRBJ1-5; TRBD1 is a possible D gene (5 bases). This CDR3 spans 16 amino acids. V was clipped by 6 bases and J by 2 bases, with 17 bases between them. CDR1 is LNHDA, CDR2 SQIVND, per germline (reference sequence).

The chain has TRBV5-1 and TRBJ2-2, with TRBD1 matching 9 bases. V trimming: 0 bases; J trimming: 1 base; junction bases outside the gene matches: 1. The CDR3 is 16 residues long. Per the germline V gene, CDR1 is SGHRS and CDR2 is YFSETQ. The CDR3 bases are TGCGCCAGCAGCTTGGGGGACAGGGAGAACACCGGGGAGCTGTTTTTT. Its protein product is CASSLGDRENTGELFF.

This sequence joins TRBV6-5 and TRBJ1-1; the D is unclear. Germline CDR1 and CDR2: MNHEY and SVGAGI. Trimming cost V 4 bases and J 1 base, with 10 bases left between them. This CDR3 contains 14 residues. Here the CDR3 reads CASSSFEGNTEAFF. Here the CDR3 DNA reads TGTGCCAGCAGTTCATTTGAGGGGAACACTGAAGCTTTCTTT.

V gene TRBV9 combines with J gene TRBJ2-3, with 7 bases lining up with TRBD2. The junction had 7 bases not matched to a gene; V was cut back by 0 bases and J by 3 bases. The CDR3 spans 16 residues. CDR1 is SGDLS and CDR2 is YYNGEE in the germline V gene. The CDR3 DNA sequence: TGTGCCAGCAGCGTAGCCGCGGGAGTTAGGACAGATACGCAGTATTTT. Its translation is CASSVAAGVRTDTQYF.

The chain is built from TRBV5-6 and TRBJ2-2; the D is unclear. The CDR3 loop spans 14 amino acids. Trimming shortened V by 4 bases and J by 6 bases, and 13 bases separated the two germline ends. Per germline, CDR1 SGHDT and CDR2 YYEEEE. This CDR3 is CASSPVLLAGELFF. The CDR3 bases are TGTGCCAGCAGCCCGGTTCTGTTGGCCGGGGAGCTGTTTTTT.

The gene calls are TRBV6-5 and TRBJ2-1; 8 nucleotides line up with TRBD2. The CDR3 is 14 amino acids. After removal of 5 bases from V and 7 bases from J, the junction contained 7 bases not matched to a gene. Germline lookup yields CDR1 MNHEY and CDR2 SVGAGI. The CDR3 region is CASSPILAGNEQFF. CDR3 bases: TGTGCCAGCAGTCCGATATTAGCGGGGAATGAGCAGTTCTTC.

The chain combines TRBV2 with TRBJ1-2; TRBD1 matches at 7 bases. The CDR3 covers 16 residues. Trimming cost V 4 bases and J 5 bases; bases outside gene matches: 13. CDR1 is SNHLY, CDR2 FYNNEI, per germline. For the CDR3, the DNA is TGTGCCAGCAGTGTGACAGGGAATTCGAAGTTTTATGGCTACACCTTC. It specifies CASSVTGNSKFYGYTF.

The chain joins TRBV5-1 to TRBJ2-3, with 16 bases that match TRBD2. This CDR3 spans 14 amino acids. The germline gives CDR1 SGHRS, CDR2 YFSETQ. Trimming took 4 bases from V and 10 from J; bases not matched to a gene: 3. CDR3 coding DNA: TGCGCCAGCAGCCCGGGACTAGCGGGAGGGGCGCAGTATTTT. Protein product: CASSPGLAGGAQYF. Based on the CDR3 plus reference TRBV5-1 and TRBJ2-3, the full variable domain is KAGVTQTPRYLIKTRGQQVTLSCSPISGHRSVSWYQQTPGQGLQFLFEYFSETQRNKGNFPGRFSGRQFSNSRSEMNVSTLELGDSALYLCASSPGLAGGAQYFGPGTRLTVL.

This chain joins TRBV27 and TRBJ1-1, with TRBD1 matching 8 bases. Germline CDR1 and CDR2: MNHEY and SMNVEV (reference sequence). The CDR3 has 13 amino acids. V dropped 2 bases and J dropped 12; count of bases not matched to a gene: 8. The CDR3 DNA sequence: TGTGCCAGCAGTTTACTCACAGGGGGGCGTTCTTTCTTT. This gives the protein CASSLLTGGRSFF.

Points on this clone: Other nucleotide sequences from this sample produce the same CDR3. The V and J genes are TRBV19 and TRBJ2-5, with D perhaps matching TRBD1 (7 bases). Between the trimmed V and J ends, which lost 5 bases and 2 bases, there was a span of 12 bases. The CDR3 sequence is 14 residues long. CDR1 is LNHDA and CDR2 is SQIVND in the germline V gene (reference sequence). As DNA, the CDR3 is TGTGCCAGTAGTCCGCGGGACAGACAAGAGACCCAGTACTTC. Translating it yields CASSPRDRQETQYF.

The chain carries TRBV4-2 and TRBJ2-1, with a tentative D call TRBD2 (5 bases). Trimming took off 0 bases at V and 3 bases at J, with 12 bases between the two ends. This CDR3 has 16 residues. Germline-derived CDR1 and CDR2 are LGHNA and YNFKEQ. CDR3 DNA sequence: TGTGCCAGCAGCCAAGAGAGGGCTGTACACTACAATGAGCAGTTCTTC. This gives the protein CASSQERAVHYNEQFF.

The CDR3 nucleotides read TGCGCCAGCAGCCAAGGGGACAGGGCGTCCGAGCAGTACTTC. This translates into CASSQGDRASEQYF. The V call is TRBV4-3, the J call TRBJ2-7; 9 nucleotides line up with TRBD1. The CDR3 length is 14 residues. Germline loops: CDR1 LGHNA, CDR2 YSLEER. V lost 1 base, J lost 6 bases, and 4 bases stayed unmatched.

The rearrangement links TRBV30 to TRBJ1-1; D is possibly TRBD1 (5 bases). Germline V gene data show CDR1 as GTSNPN and CDR2 as SVGIG (reference sequence). The CDR3 runs 15 residues. Trimming took 2 bases from V and 0 from J, leaving 13 bases between them. In DNA, the CDR3 is TGTGCCTGGAGTTCGGGGGGGGTAATGAACACTGAAGCTTTCTTT. It yields the protein CAWSSGGVMNTEAFF.

V usage is TRBV10-3 and J usage is TRBJ2-7; weak D call: TRBD2 (6 bases). Germline loops: CDR1 ENHRY, CDR2 SYGVKD. The CDR3 loop spans 12 amino acids. V shed 7 bases and J shed 2 bases, with 9 bases lying between them. The CDR3 region has the DNA TGTGCCATCAAAGGCGGGACCTACGAGCAGTACTTC. This gives the protein CAIKGGTYEQYF.

V gene TRBV11-2 combines with J gene TRBJ1-6, with D unresolved. Germline V lookup: CDR1 SGHAT, CDR2 FQNNGV. V was trimmed by 2 bases and J by 7 bases, leaving 6 bases between them. The CDR3 sequence is 13 residues long. CDR3 region: CASSLLANSPLHF. The DNA of the CDR3 is TGTGCCAGCAGCTTATTGGCAAATTCACCCCTCCACTTT. The whole variable domain, remainder taken from reference TRBV11-2 and TRBJ1-6, is EAGVAQSPRYKIIEKRQSVAFWCNPISGHATLYWYQQILGQGPKLLIQFQNNGVVDDSQLPKDRFSAERLKGVDSTLKIQPAKLEDSAVYLCASSLLANSPLHFGNGTRLTVT.

The chain combines TRBV6-5 with TRBJ2-7; a possible D gene is TRBD2 (5 bases). V lost 2 bases to trimming and J lost 6 bases, with 11 bases between them. The CDR3 contains 13 residues. Germline-derived CDR1 and CDR2 are MNHEY and SVGAGI. The CDR3 sequence: CASSYVSGGEQYF. DNA for the CDR3: TGTGCCAGCAGTTACGTGTCTGGAGGCGAGCAGTACTTC.

This chain connects TRBV5-4 to TRBJ1-2; D remains ambiguous. Germline V gene lookup returns CDR1 SGHNT and CDR2 YYREEE (reference sequence). CDR3 size: 13 residues. Trimming took 0 bases from V and 4 from J, leaving 7 bases between them. The CDR3 DNA sequence: TGTGCCAGCAGCTTGGAGGAGCTCTATGGCTACACCTTC. This sequence encodes CASSLEELYGYTF. Combining the CDR3 with reference TRBV5-4 and TRBJ1-2 gives the whole variable domain ETGVTQSPTHLIKTRGQQVTLRCSSQSGHNTVSWYQQALGQGPQFIFQYYREEENGRGNFPPRFSGLQFPNYSSELNVNALELDDSALYLCASSLEELYGYTFGSGTRLTVV.

V and J are TRBV4-2 and TRBJ2-2; D might be TRBD1 (6 bases). CDR1 LGHNA and CDR2 YNFKEQ come from the germline V gene. The CDR3 is 14 amino acids. Trimming left V 4 bases short and J 7 bases short, with 13 bases between. The DNA of the CDR3 is TGTGCCAGCAGCCGGGTAGGGGGTAGCGGGGAGCTGTTTTTT. Translated, it gives CASSRVGGSGELFF.

The chain has TRBV30 and TRBJ1-2, with TRBD1 as a possible D gene (5 bases). This CDR3 has 14 residues. Germline-derived CDR1 and CDR2 are GTSNPN and SVGIG (reference sequence). V was trimmed by 0 bases and J by 3 bases, leaving 11 bases between them. CDR3 region: CAWSVPGSDYGYTF. CDR3 nucleotide sequence: TGTGCCTGGAGTGTACCAGGGTCCGACTATGGCTACACCTTC.

The chain uses TRBV6-5 and TRBJ2-1; TRBD1 matches 7 bases. Germline CDR1 reads MNHEY; CDR2 reads SVGAGI. There are 15 residues in the CDR3. With 2 bases clipped from V and 7 bases from J, the junction kept 8 bases outside the gene matches. CDR3 DNA: TGTGCCAGCAGTTACGGCGGCAGGGGGAATAATGAGCAGTTCTTC. Translated: CASSYGGRGNNEQFF.

The chain combines TRBV7-2 with TRBJ2-2, with 8 nucleotides matching TRBD1. CDR1 SGHTA and CDR2 FQGNSA come from the germline V gene. CDR3 length equals 13 residues. The V gene end was trimmed by 6 bases and the J gene end by 5 bases; junction bases not matched to a gene: 2. CDR3 residues: CASRGTGTGELFF. The CDR3 bases are TGTGCCAGCAGGGGGACAGGAACCGGGGAGCTGTTTTTT.